The clone carrying this T cell receptor (beta chain) has only a few counts. Its antigen is undetermined. The table came from immunoSEQ multiplex PCR; TCRdb's copy has only in-frame clones and leaves some out. The table shows some 140,000 clones, with 75% to 95% occurring only once. This sample is drawn from a study of T cell responses to AZD1222 COVID-19 vaccine. Study-wide findings and caveats: Along spike, vaccine-associated CD4 TCRs were found throughout, with dominance at 160-218 and 743-854.

Germline CDR1 and CDR2: GTSNPN and SVGIG (reference sequence). The ends lost 0 bases at V and 3 bases at J; junction bases unmatched: 14. This CDR3 spans 18 amino acids. This TCR was sampled from an adult who received the AZD1222 COVID-19 vaccine. This rearrangement joins TRBV30 to TRBJ1-3; the match to TRBD1 covers 7 bases. Sequencing used peripheral blood, obtained 28 days after the second AZD1222 dose. CDR3 DNA: TGTGCCTGGAGTGTGAGGTATAGAGGGGGCGGAGGTGGAAACACCATATATTTT. Its translation: CAWSVRYRGGGGGNTIYF.